This TCR beta chain came from a study of shared clonotypes between healthy human individuals. Study information: The cohort had a couple of women and three men, ages 18 to 49. Overall study findings and caveats: Naive CD4 clonotypes overlapped across several donors at approximately 4.5%. In the sorted subsets, rarefaction showed sequencing was incomplete despite large depth. Relative to memory subsets, naive subsets generally showed larger estimated richness.

Remarks on this clone: The antigen remains undetermined.

Germline CDR1 reads MDHEN; CDR2 reads SYDVKM. CDR3 length: 14 amino acids. V shed 1 base, J shed 3 bases, and the junction held 3 bases outside the gene matches. Some clones are missing from TCRdb's copy, which holds only in-frame ones; the method was immunoSEQ multiplex PCR. The sample gives roughly 700,000 clones, about 74% of which show up once; around 1.6% is in the top ten. Sequenced material: memory CD4+ T cells sorted from blood. The subset was: CD45RA-negative fraction. This chain links TRBV28 with TRBJ2-7, with 7 bases that match TRBD2. The clonotype comes from a woman aged 30 to 39 in good health. As DNA, the CDR3 is TGTGCCAGCAGTTTATTGGGGGAGGGCTACGAGCAGTACTTC. Translation gives CASSLLGEGYEQYF.